These 28 T cell receptor beta chains were all obtained from the same sample, sequenced in a study of spatial heterogeneity in lung cancer. Each CDR3 protein is one row after TCRdb ran MiXCR on the 5' RACE reads. The sample records 95,000 to 130,000 distinct CDR3 sequences, about 12% being singletons. The time point is: blood at routine non-recurrence follow-up after resection. In each case, whole RNA from tumor, nontumor lung or frozen PBMC was sequenced unsorted. The specimen comprised PBMCs, sampled at follow-up. The receptors come from a male donor with early-stage non-small cell lung cancer.

Only a few counts were recorded for this clonotype. This chain links TRBV5-1 with TRBJ2-5; possibly TRBD1 for D (6 bases). This CDR3 is 16 amino acids long. Trimming cost V 0 bases and J 1 base, with 13 bases left between them. Germline CDR1 and CDR2: SGHRS and YFSETQ. CDR3 residues: CASSLAAGDTQETQYF. CDR3 nucleotide sequence: TGCGCCAGCAGCTTGGCGGCAGGGGATACCCAAGAGACCCAGTACTTC.

The chain combines TRBV24-1 with TRBJ1-5, with TRBD1 identical over 9 bases. The CDR3 contains 15 residues. Germline-derived CDR1 and CDR2 are KGHDR and SFDVKD. J lost 1 base, V lost 6 bases, and 3 bases had no gene match. CDR3 protein: CATSSQGASNQPQHF. DNA of the CDR3: TGTGCCACCAGTTCACAGGGGGCGAGCAATCAGCCCCAGCATTTT.

This clonotype ranks as medium-sized. This chain joins TRBV20-1 and TRBJ2-1, with TRBD2 matching over 13 bases. CDR1 and CDR2 from the germline V gene are DFQATT and SNEGSKA (reference sequence). V gave up 1 base and J gave up 12 bases; unmatched junction bases: 12. The CDR3 contains 16 residues. CDR3 bases: TGCAGTGCTAGAGTTCTAACACGGACTAGCGGGGGTCGGCAGTTCTTC. As protein: CSARVLTRTSGGRQFF.

This clonotype has a handful of counts. The chain combines TRBV5-1 with TRBJ2-2, with TRBD1 matching over 11 bases. CDR1 and CDR2 (germline): SGHRS, YFSETQ. The CDR3 loop spans 14 amino acids. V dropped 6 bases and J dropped 6; count of bases not matched to a gene: 4. CDR3 sequence: CASNRGQGAGELFF. CDR3 in DNA: TGCGCCAGCAACCGGGGACAGGGGGCCGGGGAGCTGTTTTTT.

This chain uses TRBV24-1 with TRBJ1-4; 10 nucleotides line up with TRBD1. The CDR3 runs to 16 residues. Germline CDR1 KGHDR, CDR2 SFDVKD. Trimming removed 4 bases from V and 0 bases from J; junction bases left unmatched: 1. The CDR3 protein is CATSEGQGATNEKLFF. The CDR3 coding sequence is TGTGCCACCAGTGAAGGACAGGGGGCAACTAATGAAAAACTGTTTTTT.

This chain connects TRBV3-1 to TRBJ1-1, with D possibly matching TRBD1 (5 bases). Trimming stripped 6 bases from V and 1 base from J, with 12 bases between. The CDR3 consists of 14 residues. Germline V gene lookup returns CDR1 LGHDT and CDR2 YNNKEL (reference sequence). The CDR3 loop reads CASSFGHQNTEAFF. The DNA of the CDR3 is TGTGCCAGCAGTTTCGGACACCAGAACACTGAAGCTTTCTTT.

The CDR3 is CASSIGWRGKRGDNEQFF. CDR3 DNA sequence: TGTGCCAGTAGTATAGGGTGGAGAGGAAAGCGGGGGGACAATGAGCAGTTCTTC. This chain joins TRBV19 and TRBJ2-1, with TRBD2 matching over 9 bases. The J segment lost 5 bases and the V segment lost 1 base, leaving 12 bases of the junction unmatched. CDR3 length: 18 residues. The V gene's germline CDR1 is LNHDA and CDR2 SQIVND (reference sequence).

V gene TRBV14 combines with J gene TRBJ2-1; D possibly uses TRBD1 or TRBD2 (5 bases each). V lost 0 bases and J 4 bases, leaving 7 bases between the germline ends. In germline, CDR1 is SGHDN, CDR2 FVKESK. CDR3 length equals 14 residues. The DNA of the CDR3 is TGTGCCAGCAGCCAAGATGAGGGGTACAATGAGCAGTTCTTC. Translation: CASSQDEGYNEQFF.

This clonotype was seen many times. The rearrangement uses TRBV9 and TRBJ2-4; weak D call: TRBD2 (6 bases). Looked up from germline, CDR1 is SGDLS and CDR2 is YYNGEE. Trimming pared 2 bases from V and 3 bases from J, leaving 12 bases between. The CDR3 has 15 residues. CDR3 nucleotides: TGTGCCAGCAGCGTTGGAGGGTTTGGCAAAAACATTCAGTACTTC. Its translation: CASSVGGFGKNIQYF.

This clonotype occurred many times. The chain combines TRBV6-5 with TRBJ2-7, with D tentatively TRBD2 (6 bases). The CDR3 totals 15 residues. V gave up 2 bases and J gave up 5 bases, with 16 bases separating them. CDR1 and CDR2 (germline): MNHEY, SVGAGI. The CDR3 DNA follows: TGTGCCAGCAGTTACCGGCGCCAGGGAGGCGACGAGCAGTACTTC. This sequence encodes CASSYRRQGGDEQYF.

The chain has TRBV28 and TRBJ1-1; no reliable D call. This CDR3 has 13 amino acids. V was trimmed by 3 bases and J by 3 bases, leaving 8 bases between them. The V gene's germline CDR1 is MDHEN and CDR2 SYDVKM. CDR3 sequence (DNA): TGTGCCAGCAGTTTCGTCCCAGACACTGAAGCTTTCTTT. Residues: CASSFVPDTEAFF.

In the case of this clonotype: Its ends do not fully match the called genes, so a read error is possible. V gene TRBV15 combines with J gene TRBJ2-5; 9 bases fit TRBD1. The CDR3 is made up of 15 amino acids. Germline V lookup: CDR1 LNHNV, CDR2 YYDKDF (reference sequence). The CDR3 region has the DNA TGTGCCACCAGCAGTTTCCACAGGGGGCAAGAGACCCATTACTTC. Amino acids: CATSSFHRGQETHYF.

This clonotype was counted between two and nine times. The chain combines TRBV2 with TRBJ2-3; D gene unclear. CDR3 length: 14 residues. V was clipped by 4 bases and J by 6 bases, with 14 bases between them. Per the germline V gene, CDR1 is SNHLY and CDR2 is FYNNEI. The CDR3 is CASSVGPPRDTQYF. In nucleotides, the CDR3 is TGTGCCAGCAGTGTAGGACCGCCCCGGGATACGCAGTATTTT.

This clonotype showed up just a few times. V gene TRBV6-5 combines with J gene TRBJ2-5, with no clear D. The CDR3 consists of 13 residues. V lost 2 bases and J 2 bases, leaving 6 bases between the germline ends. Per germline, CDR1 MNHEY and CDR2 SVGAGI. In DNA, the CDR3 is TGTGCCAGCAGTTACAACTTACAAGAGACCCAGTACTTC. Its translation: CASSYNLQETQYF.

V is TRBV6-2 or TRBV6-3 and J is TRBJ1-5; D is possibly TRBD1 (5 bases). Between the trimmed V and J ends, which lost 2 bases and 5 bases, there was a span of 16 bases. This CDR3 region has 16 residues. Germline V gene lookup returns CDR1 MNHEY and CDR2 SVGEGT. The DNA for the CDR3 is TGTGCCAGCAGTTACCGGGGGGGATTGATGTATCAGCCCCAGCATTTT. Translation: CASSYRGGLMYQPQHF.

There are many counts of this clonotype. The chain is built from TRBV29-1 and TRBJ1-1; 7 positions match TRBD1. Per the germline V gene, CDR1 is SQVTM and CDR2 is ANQGSEA. The CDR3 contains 14 residues. The J segment lost 5 bases and the V segment lost 4 bases, leaving 10 bases of the junction unmatched. CDR3 sequence (DNA): TGCAGCGTTGGAGAGACAGGGTGGGCAACTGAAGCTTTCTTT. Translated, it gives CSVGETGWATEAFF.

The chain links TRBV3-1 to TRBJ2-6, with 7 positions matching TRBD1. The CDR3 loop spans 16 amino acids. The germline CDR1 and CDR2 sequences are LGHDT and YNNKEL (reference sequence). With V trimmed by 1 base and J by 4 bases, 4 bases remained unmatched. The CDR3 region has the DNA TGTGCCAGCAGCCAAGTAGGGGGCTCCGGGGCCAACGTCCTGACTTTC. Protein: CASSQVGGSGANVLTF.

This clonotype was detected only a few times. J is TRBJ2-7 and V is TRBV4-1; 7 bases align to TRBD1. The CDR3 consists of 14 residues. After removal of 5 bases from V and 2 bases from J, the junction contained 6 bases not matched to a gene. Germline V CDR1 and CDR2: MGHRA, YSYEKL. The CDR3 protein is CASSAQGITYEQYF. CDR3 DNA: TGCGCCAGCAGCGCACAGGGGATCACCTACGAGCAGTACTTC.

The chain joins TRBV7-2 to TRBJ2-7; 11 positions match TRBD1. Germline values: CDR1 SGHTA, CDR2 FQGNSA. The CDR3 is 18 amino acids. The J segment lost 3 bases and the V segment lost 0 bases, leaving 10 bases of the junction unmatched. The CDR3: CASSLAPVSGTGGYEQYF. CDR3 DNA: TGTGCCAGCAGCTTAGCGCCCGTCTCCGGGACAGGGGGCTACGAGCAGTACTTC.

This chain links TRBV19 with TRBJ1-2, with a possible D match to TRBD1 (6 bases). V lost 4 bases, J lost 0 bases, and 12 bases lay in between. This CDR3 has 15 amino acids. Germline CDR1 is LNHDA and CDR2 is SQIVND (reference sequence). The CDR3 region is CASSTGQIANYGYTF. In DNA, the CDR3 is TGTGCCAGTAGTACTGGACAGATTGCTAACTATGGCTACACCTTC. Combining the CDR3 with reference TRBV19 and TRBJ1-2 gives the whole variable domain DGGITQSPKYLFRKEGQNVTLSCEQNLNHDAMYWYRQDPGQGLRLIYYSQIVNDFQKGDIAEGYSVSREKKESFPLTVTSAQKNPTAFYLCASSTGQIANYGYTFGSGTRLTVV.

This clonotype was recorded many times. V is TRBV12-3 or TRBV12-4 and J is TRBJ1-2; TRBD1 might be the D (6 bases). Trimming removed 3 bases at V and 4 bases at J, with 9 bases between. The CDR3 extends over 13 amino acids. The CDR3 protein is CASSFSGVYGYTF. CDR3 DNA sequence: TGTGCCAGCAGTTTTTCAGGGGTCTATGGCTACACCTTC.

This clonotype was detected a few times. V is TRBV5-1 and J is TRBJ2-1; 7 nucleotides align to TRBD1. CDR1 and CDR2 (germline): SGHRS, YFSETQ. The CDR3 length is 14 residues. Trimming cost V 3 bases and J 5 bases; bases outside gene matches: 5. The CDR3 here is CASSSGTVDNEQFF. CDR3 DNA sequence: TGCGCCAGCAGCTCCGGGACAGTGGACAATGAGCAGTTCTTC. Complete variable domain (other parts from reference TRBV5-1 and TRBJ2-1): KAGVTQTPRYLIKTRGQQVTLSCSPISGHRSVSWYQQTPGQGLQFLFEYFSETQRNKGNFPGRFSGRQFSNSRSEMNVSTLELGDSALYLCASSSGTVDNEQFFGPGTRLTVL.

The rearrangement joins TRBV4-1 to TRBJ1-2; 7 bases line up with TRBD1. Germline V gene data show CDR1 as MGHRA and CDR2 as YSYEKL. This CDR3 has 15 amino acids. J lost 1 base, V lost 4 bases, and 6 bases had no gene match. The CDR3 here is CASSRGQDYNYGYTF. The CDR3 DNA reads TGCGCCAGCAGCCGCGGACAGGACTATAACTATGGCTACACCTTC.

This clonotype was picked up many times. The rearrangement uses TRBV28 and TRBJ2-1; tentative D call: TRBD1 (6 bases). Germline assignment: CDR1 MDHEN and CDR2 SYDVKM. Trimming removed 5 bases at V and 0 bases at J, with 11 bases between. The CDR3 covers 15 residues. In DNA, the CDR3 is TGTGCCAGCAGTCCCGACAGGTACTCCTACAATGAGCAGTTCTTC. It encodes CASSPDRYSYNEQFF. The complete variable domain, with remaining parts taken from reference TRBV28 and TRBJ2-1, reads DVKVTQSSRYLVKRTGEKVFLECVQDMDHENMFWYRQDPGLGLRLIYFSYDVKMKEKGDIPEGYSVSREKKERFSLILESASTNQTSMYLCASSPDRYSYNEQFFGPGTRLTVL.

This clonotype was detected ten times or more. V gene TRBV20-1 combines with J gene TRBJ1-5; a possible D gene is TRBD1 (6 bases). With 1 base removed from V and 11 bases from J, the gap between germline ends came to 15 bases. Germline loops: CDR1 DFQATT, CDR2 SNEGSKA (reference sequence). This CDR3 is built from 13 residues. This CDR3 is CSARADLGGAQHF. The CDR3, as DNA: TGCAGTGCTAGAGCGGATCTAGGGGGGGCCCAGCATTTT.

This clonotype came up a few times. The chain is built from TRBV21-1 and TRBJ1-3. TRBV21-1 has pseudogene status. The CDR3 is made up of 12 amino acids. The CDR3: CASCGLKNTIYF. In nucleotides, the CDR3 is TGTGCCAGTTGCGGACTGAAAAACACCATATATTTT.

This clonotype has ten or more counts. The chain links TRBV5-1 to TRBJ2-1; D not resolved. Trimming left V 1 base short and J 6 bases short, with 11 bases between. Germline loops: CDR1 SGHRS, CDR2 YFSETQ. This CDR3 has 14 residues. The CDR3 sequence: CASSLNSLRNEQFF. CDR3 sequence (DNA): TGCGCCAGCAGCTTGAATAGCCTCCGCAATGAGCAGTTCTTC.

Many counts were recorded for this clonotype. This rearrangement joins TRBV4-1 to TRBJ2-7, with 8 bases matching TRBD1. This CDR3 is 15 amino acids long. The V and J ends lost 3 bases and 1 base, in that order; junction bases with no gene match: 5. The germline V gene encodes CDR1 MGHRA and CDR2 YSYEKL. The CDR3 DNA sequence: TGCGCCAGCAGCCAGGAAGGGACAGGATCCTACGAGCAGTACTTC. Amino acid sequence: CASSQEGTGSYEQYF.